The 25 T cell receptor beta chains in this list originate from one sample, sequenced in a study of cytotoxic CD8 clonotypes in ibrutinib-treated CLL. Clones were sequenced by immunoSEQ multiplex PCR, and TCRdb holds only the in-frame ones, with some missing. This table holds about 29,000 clones, more than 65% found once. The source material was PBMCs, sampled after 24 months of ibrutinib treatment. All receptors derive from a human donor with chronic lymphocytic leukemia.

As DNA, the CDR3 is TGCGCCAGCAGCCAGGGGACAGGGGGATATGGGAACACTGAAGCTTTCTTT. This gives the protein CASSQGTGGYGNTEAFF. The rearrangement uses TRBV4-3 and TRBJ1-1; the match to TRBD1 covers 11 bases. This CDR3 comprises 17 residues. With 3 bases clipped from V and 1 base from J, the junction kept 7 bases outside the gene matches. The germline V gene has CDR1 LGHNA and CDR2 YSLEER.

This clone was counted between two and nine times. The chain links TRBV7-2 to TRBJ2-1; D uncertain. CDR1 and CDR2 (germline): SGHTA, FQGNSA. The CDR3 contains 12 residues. V shed 5 bases and J shed 9 bases, with 11 bases lying between them. CDR3 residues: CASSLYYGEQFF. DNA of the CDR3: TGTGCCAGCAGCCTATATTACGGTGAGCAGTTCTTC.

V and J are TRBV27 and TRBJ1-1; the D gene is possibly TRBD1 (5 bases). Germline V lookup: CDR1 MNHEY, CDR2 SMNVEV (reference sequence). Trimming cost V 6 bases and J 1 base, with 21 bases left between them. The CDR3 runs 17 residues. The CDR3 loop reads CASSLRGGYPGNTEAFF. The CDR3 coding sequence is TGTGCCAGCAGCTTACGTGGGGGGTATCCTGGGAACACTGAAGCTTTCTTT.

This clone was recorded once. The chain couples TRBV7-9 to TRBJ2-7; D may be TRBD2 (6 bases). CDR3 length: 15 residues. The germline gives CDR1 SEHNR, CDR2 FQNEAQ (reference sequence). V was trimmed by 1 base and J by 0 bases, leaving 10 bases between them. This chain's CDR3 is CASSLEAGSSYEQYF. CDR3 bases: TGTGCCAGCAGCTTAGAGGCGGGGAGCTCCTACGAGCAGTACTTC. The full variable domain, its missing parts supplied by reference TRBV7-9 and TRBJ2-7, is DTGVSQNPRHKITKRGQNVTFRCDPISEHNRLYWYRQTLGQGPEFLTYFQNEAQLEKSRLLSDRFSAERPKGSFSTLEIQRTEQGDSAMYLCASSLEAGSSYEQYFGPGTRLTVT.

The chain uses TRBV5-4 and TRBJ2-1; 11 bases fit TRBD2. This CDR3 contains 15 residues. V shed 0 bases, J shed 7 bases, and the junction held 3 bases outside the gene matches. The germline V gene encodes CDR1 SGHNT and CDR2 YYREEE (reference sequence). Here the CDR3 DNA reads TGTGCCAGCAGCTTGGGTAGCGGGGGGGCAAATGAGCAGTTCTTC. Protein product: CASSLGSGGANEQFF. Full variable domain (remainder filled in from reference TRBV5-4 and TRBJ2-1): ETGVTQSPTHLIKTRGQQVTLRCSSQSGHNTVSWYQQALGQGPQFIFQYYREEENGRGNFPPRFSGLQFPNYSSELNVNALELDDSALYLCASSLGSGGANEQFFGPGTRLTVL.

The J gene is TRBJ2-7, the V gene TRBV2, with D maybe TRBD1 (6 bases). The germline V gene has CDR1 SNHLY and CDR2 FYNNEI. The CDR3 length is 14 residues. Trimming shortened V by 6 bases and J by 2 bases, and 14 bases separated the two germline ends. The CDR3 nucleotides are TGTGCCAGCAGGCCCCAGGGGCTCACCTACGAGCAGTACTTC. It encodes CASRPQGLTYEQYF.

This clone was detected only once. The chain is built from TRBV18 and TRBJ2-3; 9 nucleotides agree with TRBD1. There are 15 residues in the CDR3. The trim removed 5 bases at V and 3 bases at J, leaving 6 bases unmatched. Germline V gives CDR1 KGHSH, CDR2 LQKENI. DNA of the CDR3: TGTGCCAGCTCAATCGGGACAGGGTGGACAGATACGCAGTATTTT. It yields the protein CASSIGTGWTDTQYF.

The chain couples TRBV30 to TRBJ2-2; D gene ambiguous. The CDR3 has 14 amino acids. Trimming stripped 4 bases from V and 8 bases from J, with 17 bases between. Germline CDR1 GTSNPN, CDR2 SVGIG (reference sequence). The CDR3 DNA sequence: TGTGCCTGGAACCCCGGCGAGTTGTATGGGGAGCTGTTTTTT. Translated: CAWNPGELYGELFF.

The V call is TRBV7-8, the J call TRBJ2-1; 9 bases are a match to TRBD1. This CDR3 comprises 16 residues. Germline V gene lookup returns CDR1 SGHVS and CDR2 FQNEAQ. Trimming at V came to 4 bases and at J to 3 bases, leaving 7 bases not matched to a gene. Here the CDR3 reads CASSSLRDRVYNEQFF. Written as DNA, the CDR3 is TGTGCCAGCAGCTCCCTTCGGGACAGGGTCTACAATGAGCAGTTCTTC.

The gene calls are TRBV6-5 and TRBJ2-2, with D possibly being TRBD1 (6 bases). CDR1 is MNHEY and CDR2 is SVGAGI in the germline V gene. This CDR3 comprises 15 residues. The V end was cut by 0 bases, the J end by 6 bases, with 11 bases between. The CDR3, as DNA: TGTGCCAGCAGTTACTCAACAGGGCGGGCCGGGGAGCTGTTTTTT. This codes for CASSYSTGRAGELFF.

The chain links TRBV6-5 to TRBJ2-7, with 9 bases identical to TRBD2. This CDR3 comprises 15 residues. Germline CDR1 MNHEY, CDR2 SVGAGI. Trimming removed 2 bases from V and 5 bases from J; junction bases left unmatched: 7. CDR3 region: CASSYRASGVDEQYF. CDR3 nucleotides: TGTGCCAGCAGTTACCGCGCTAGCGGGGTGGACGAGCAGTACTTC.

This chain links TRBV5-4 with TRBJ1-2; a possible D gene is TRBD1 (5 bases). The CDR3 runs to 14 residues. Germline loops: CDR1 SGHNT, CDR2 YYREEE (reference sequence). The V and J ends lost 6 bases and 4 bases respectively, with 16 bases between them. The chain's CDR3 is CASTQGFSGYGYTF. DNA for the CDR3: TGTGCCAGCACCCAGGGTTTTTCCGGCTATGGCTACACCTTC.

The gene calls are TRBV18 and TRBJ2-7; D not certain. Trimming cost V 0 bases and J 2 bases, with 5 bases left between them. CDR1 KGHSH and CDR2 LQKENI come from the germline V gene. There are 13 residues in the CDR3. The CDR3 nucleotides read TGTGCCAGCTCACCACCGGGGACCTACGAGCAGTACTTC. It codes for CASSPPGTYEQYF.

The CDR3, as DNA: TGTGCCAGCAGTTTTGTGGGAGGCTTTGGAAACACCATATATTTT. Protein sequence: CASSFVGGFGNTIYF. V is TRBV28 and J is TRBJ1-3; no firm D call. Germline V gene data show CDR1 as MDHEN and CDR2 as SYDVKM. There are 15 residues in the CDR3. The V and J ends lost 3 bases and 3 bases respectively, with 12 bases between them.

The J gene is TRBJ1-3, the V gene TRBV5-1, with D perhaps matching TRBD1 (6 bases). Germline-derived CDR1 and CDR2 are SGHRS and YFSETQ. The CDR3 runs 15 residues. V dropped 2 bases and J dropped 2 bases, with 11 bases sitting between them. The CDR3 sequence is CASSLKQGPGNTIYF. DNA of the CDR3: TGCGCCAGCAGCTTAAAACAGGGACCTGGAAACACCATATATTTT. The full variable domain, with the rest looked up from reference TRBV5-1 and TRBJ1-3, is KAGVTQTPRYLIKTRGQQVTLSCSPISGHRSVSWYQQTPGQGLQFLFEYFSETQRNKGNFPGRFSGRQFSNSRSEMNVSTLELGDSALYLCASSLKQGPGNTIYFGEGSWLTVV.

The chain carries TRBV27 and TRBJ2-1; 8 nucleotides align to TRBD2. This CDR3 has 15 residues. Trimming at V came to 6 bases and at J to 9 bases, leaving 13 bases not matched to a gene. Germline V gene lookup returns CDR1 MNHEY and CDR2 SMNVEV (reference sequence). CDR3 bases: TGTGCCAGCAGCCCTAGACGGGGGGGCTCGGGTGAGCAGTTCTTC. Translation gives CASSPRRGGSGEQFF.

This clone is termed medium-sized. The rearrangement joins TRBV20-1 to TRBJ1-1; D gene ambiguous. V was cut by 6 bases and J by 3 bases, with 8 bases left in between. Per the germline V gene, CDR1 is DFQATT and CDR2 is SNEGSKA (reference sequence). CDR3 length: 11 residues. The CDR3 is CSARRDTEAFF. DNA for the CDR3: TGCAGTGCGCGGAGGGACACTGAAGCTTTCTTT.

The chain combines TRBV18 with TRBJ2-1; 7 bases match TRBD2. Trimming removed 3 bases from V and 9 bases from J; junction bases left unmatched: 11. Per the germline V gene, CDR1 is KGHSH and CDR2 is LQKENI. There are 15 residues in the CDR3. The CDR3 is CASSPARLAVGEQFF. CDR3 nucleotide sequence: TGTGCCAGCTCACCGGCTCGTCTAGCGGTCGGTGAGCAGTTCTTC.

The chain uses TRBV11-2 and TRBJ2-5, with D possibly matching TRBD1 (5 bases). Germline CDR1 is SGHAT and CDR2 is FQNNGV. This CDR3 region has 14 residues. Between the trimmed V and J ends, which lost 3 bases and 2 bases, there was a span of 10 bases. CDR3 in DNA: TGTGCCAGCAGCTTCAGGGTCCCGCAAGAGACCCAGTACTTC. Protein sequence: CASSFRVPQETQYF.

The V call is TRBV5-1, the J call TRBJ2-7, with D possibly matching TRBD1 (5 bases). CDR3 length: 13 amino acids. V dropped 0 bases and J dropped 7 bases, with 11 bases sitting between them. The V gene's germline CDR1 is SGHRS and CDR2 YFSETQ. The CDR3 loop reads CASSLDLYREQYF. As DNA, the CDR3 is TGCGCCAGCAGCTTGGACTTATACAGGGAGCAGTACTTC.

The chain is built from TRBV29-1 and TRBJ2-5; 7 bases map to TRBD2. CDR1 SQVTM and CDR2 ANQGSEA come from the germline V gene. Losses at the gene ends were 4 bases for V and 5 bases for J; bases not matched to a gene: 4. This CDR3 has 12 residues. CDR3 loop: CSVVWREETQYF. DNA of the CDR3: TGCAGCGTTGTTTGGCGGGAGGAGACCCAGTACTTC. Variable domain in full (rest from reference TRBV29-1 and TRBJ2-5): SAVISQKPSRDICQRGTSLTIQCQVDSQVTMMFWYRQQPGQSLTLIATANQGSEATYESGFVIDKFPISRPNLTFSTLTVSNMSPEDSSIYLCSVVWREETQYFGPGTRLLVL.

The V and J genes are TRBV9 and TRBJ2-2; 14 bases fit TRBD2. The V and J ends lost 3 bases and 3 bases, in that order; junction bases with no gene match: 4. The CDR3 has 17 residues. Germline CDR1 SGDLS, CDR2 YYNGEE. The CDR3 DNA reads as TGTGCCAGCAGCGCTTCGGGACTAGCGGGGGACACCGGGGAGCTGTTTTTT. Amino acids: CASSASGLAGDTGELFF.

The chain uses TRBV28 and TRBJ1-1, with TRBD1 matching 10 bases. The CDR3 covers 14 residues. CDR1 and CDR2 from the germline V gene are MDHEN and SYDVKM. V lost 3 bases and J lost 8; bases outside the gene matches: 6. The CDR3 loop is CASSLRQGAREAFF. The CDR3 DNA sequence: TGTGCCAGCAGTTTGAGACAGGGGGCTAGAGAAGCTTTCTTT.

This clone was found once. This chain uses TRBV19 with TRBJ1-5; D is possibly TRBD1 (5 bases). The CDR3 sequence is 14 residues long. Trimming removed 3 bases from V and 6 bases from J, with 12 bases in between. Germline V gene sequence: CDR1 LNHDA, CDR2 SQIVND (reference sequence). The CDR3 coding sequence is TGTGCCAGTAGTATCAAGGGGTCCGGTCAGCCCCAGCATTTT. It is translated as CASSIKGSGQPQHF.

The chain is built from TRBV5-1 and TRBJ2-7, with 7 bases identical to TRBD1. The CDR3 is made up of 17 amino acids. Looked up from germline, CDR1 is SGHRS and CDR2 is YFSETQ. J lost 0 bases, V lost 0 bases, and 9 bases had no gene match. The CDR3 sequence: CASSLAPTGLSSYEQYF. As DNA, the CDR3 is TGCGCCAGCAGCTTGGCTCCGACAGGGTTAAGCTCCTACGAGCAGTACTTC.